This TCR beta chain was retrieved from a study of long-term antiretroviral therapy in people with HIV. Study conclusions and caveats: All time points showed a repertoire dominated by clones expanded before ART. Blood collection from the mid-2000s to the late 2010s possibly occurred under older ART regimens. Despite increasing after ART, diversity remained lower than that of transplant donor controls. Among HIV repertoires, CDR3 length ranges were narrower than those of controls.

CDR3 length: 14 residues. The junction had 0 bases not matched to a gene; V was cut back by 0 bases and J by 4 bases. In germline, CDR1 is LGHNA, CDR2 YNFKEQ. Worth noting for this clone: Its antigen is as yet unknown.

The libraries were made with immunoSEQ v3.0 at survey level. Sequenced by immunoSEQ multiplex PCR; TCRdb stores in-frame clones only, minus some. The sample yields roughly 34,000 clones, more than 75% seen once. The sequence derives from a woman between 25 and 40 years old with HIV. The sample in question was unsorted PBMCs, obtained approximately 2.7 years before starting antiretroviral therapy. The chain joins TRBV4-2 to TRBJ1-5; 7 bases are shared with TRBD1. Written as DNA, the CDR3 is TGTGCCAGCAGCCAAGAACAGGGGAATCAGCCCCAGCATTTT. It codes for CASSQEQGNQPQHF.